The T cell receptor (beta chain) under discussion was sequenced for a study of cytotoxic CD8 clonotypes in ibrutinib-treated CLL. Background on the study: Response samples were taken after a median of around twelve months on treatment, range 6 to 36. Broader study findings: Timing of sampling differed between sustained-remission and progressing patients. Patients had baseline clonality above age-matched healthy donors, and this clonality moved with circulating CD8+ T-cell counts.

Generated by immunoSEQ multiplex PCR, the TCRdb table keeps only in-frame clones and is missing some. The table includes hundreds of thousands of clones, around 70% detected once. As regards this clone: Its antigen remains unknown.

The V gene end was trimmed by 2 bases and the J gene end by 4 bases; junction bases not matched to a gene: 7. The CDR3 runs 15 residues. Per germline, CDR1 MNHEY and CDR2 SVGAGI. Sequencing used PBMCs, obtained after 24 months of ibrutinib treatment. The clonotype comes from a human donor with chronic lymphocytic leukemia. The chain couples TRBV6-5 to TRBJ2-5, with 7 bases identical to TRBD2. CDR3 DNA: TGTGCCAGCAGTTACGAAGCGGGGAAGAGAGAGACCCAGTACTTC. Translation: CASSYEAGKRETQYF.